This T cell receptor (beta chain) was profiled in a study of T cell responses to AZD1222 COVID-19 vaccine. Profiled with immunoSEQ multiplex PCR; TCRdb holds only in-frame clones, not every one. Of 100,000 to 150,000 clones in the sample, about 91% were seen once. Germline V lookup: CDR1 GTSNPN, CDR2 SVGIG (reference sequence). This CDR3 is 15 amino acids long. V lost 0 bases to trimming and J lost 2 bases, with 14 bases between them. The sequence was collected from an adult in good health. The V call is TRBV30, the J call TRBJ2-7; D is undetermined. Sequenced here: peripheral blood, sampled on day 0 of AZD1222 vaccination. Written as DNA, the CDR3 is TGTGCCTGGAGTGTCTGGCCGCCCGTTGCCTACGAGCAGTACTTC. Its protein is CAWSVWPPVAYEQYF. Drawing the rest from reference TRBV30 and TRBJ2-7, the complete variable domain is SQTIHQWPATLVQPVGSPLSLECTVEGTSNPNLYWYRQAAGRGLQLLFYSVGIGQISSEVPQNLSASRPQDRQFILSSKKLLLSDSGFYLCAWSVWPPVAYEQYFGPGTRLTVT.